These T cell receptor beta chains were read from a single sample in a study of cytomegalovirus exposure and HLA in healthy donors. TCRdb's copy holds only in-frame clones and misses some; the assay was immunoSEQ multiplex PCR. The table has 110,000 to 150,000 clones, approximately 80% seen once. What was sequenced was PBMCs. These receptors were obtained from a middle-aged woman in good health and CMV-seropositive. CDR3s leave out the opening cysteine and the closing phenylalanine or tryptophan.

CDR3: ATSRNTGGSLSGELF; J: TRBJ2-2; V: TRBV15
CDR3: ASRTGQNDYGYT; J: TRBJ1-2; V: TRBV28
CDR3: ASRTGGLYNEQF; J: TRBJ2-1; V: TRBV28
CDR3: ASSLSMAGLTDTQY; J: TRBJ2-3; V: TRBV5-1
CDR3: ASSARGERDSYEQY; J: TRBJ2-7; V: TRBV9
CDR3: ASSLTDGNYGYT; J: TRBJ1-2; V: TRBV11-2
CDR3: ASSMGQGSYNEQF; J: TRBJ2-1; V: TRBV25-1
CDR3: ASSLITGSRDSTFSNQSQH; J: TRBJ1-5; V: TRBV7-3
CDR3: ASSQGPFPADYGYT; J: TRBJ1-2; V: TRBV4-1
CDR3: AISESKSGSSYNEQF; J: TRBJ2-1; V: TRBV10-3
CDR3: ASSIPGTYEQY; J: TRBJ2-7; V: TRBV19
CDR3: ASSSDDRGRYEQY; J: TRBJ2-7; V: TRBV5-6
CDR3: ASSPKMDRANYGYT; J: TRBJ1-2; V: TRBV18
CDR3: SVGGGNGRVEQY; J: -; V: TRBV29-1
CDR3: ASSEVAGGRLGAF; J: TRBJ1-1; V: TRBV2
CDR3: ASRPQDYQETQY; J: TRBJ2-5; V: TRBV28
CDR3: ASSSGQSYEQY; J: TRBJ2-7; V: TRBV5-6
CDR3: ASRDLAGVENIQY; J: TRBJ2-4; V: TRBV2
CDR3: AWSVGDINEKLF; J: TRBJ1-4; V: TRBV30
CDR3: ASSSQQGAKTQY; J: TRBJ2-5; V: TRBV7-3
CDR3: ASSLNRGGTTNEQF; J: TRBJ2-1; V: TRBV5-4
CDR3: ASSHGQPYEQY; J: TRBJ2-7; V: TRBV27
CDR3: ASSLTVGREETQY; J: TRBJ2-5; V: TRBV28
CDR3: ASNLQGFSYGYT; J: TRBJ1-2; V: TRBV19
CDR3: ASSLAIAGGLGQETQY; J: TRBJ2-5; V: TRBV7-2
CDR3: ASSWGAGKGETQY; J: TRBJ2-5; V: TRBV5-1
CDR3: ASSTPGTVKRDTQY; J: TRBJ2-3; V: TRBV7-2
CDR3: ASSLGGGLDYGYT; J: TRBJ1-2; V: TRBV11-2
CDR3: ASSFGRGRTDTQY; J: TRBJ2-3; V: TRBV5-4
CDR3: ASTLRPRSGDTQY; J: TRBJ2-3; V: TRBV6-1
CDR3: ASSEAPRTAEQY; J: TRBJ2-7; V: TRBV2
CDR3: ASSWTGGQEETQY; J: TRBJ2-5; V: TRBV5-4
CDR3: ASSLEPRGRLREQY; J: TRBJ2-7; V: TRBV7-9
CDR3: ASSGQGKYEQY; J: TRBJ2-7; V: TRBV11-2
CDR3: ASRPSGRTYNEQF; J: TRBJ2-1; V: TRBV6-6
CDR3: ASSPDRGYNQPQH; J: TRBJ1-5; V: TRBV19